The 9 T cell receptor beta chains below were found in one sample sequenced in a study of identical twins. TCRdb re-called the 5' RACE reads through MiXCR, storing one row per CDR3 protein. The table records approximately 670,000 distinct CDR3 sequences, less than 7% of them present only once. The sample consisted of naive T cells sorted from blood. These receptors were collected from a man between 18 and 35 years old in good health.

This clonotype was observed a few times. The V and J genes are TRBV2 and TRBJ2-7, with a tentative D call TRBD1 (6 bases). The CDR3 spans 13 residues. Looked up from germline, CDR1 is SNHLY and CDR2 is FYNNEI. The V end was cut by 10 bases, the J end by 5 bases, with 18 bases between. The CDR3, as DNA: TGTGCCAACACACAGGGCAGGACTCACGAGCAGTACGTC. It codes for CANTQGRTHEQYV.

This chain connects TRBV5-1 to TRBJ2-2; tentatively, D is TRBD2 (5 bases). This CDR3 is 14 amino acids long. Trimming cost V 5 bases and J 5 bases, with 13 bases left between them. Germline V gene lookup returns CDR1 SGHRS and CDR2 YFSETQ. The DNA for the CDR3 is TGCGCCAGCAGTCGCGGGCGCGCGACCGGGGAGCTGTTTTTT. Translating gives CASSRGRATGELFF.

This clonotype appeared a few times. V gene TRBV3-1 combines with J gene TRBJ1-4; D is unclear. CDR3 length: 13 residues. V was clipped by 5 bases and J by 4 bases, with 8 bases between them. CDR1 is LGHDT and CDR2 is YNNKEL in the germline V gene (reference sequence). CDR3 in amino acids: CASSITFNEKLFF. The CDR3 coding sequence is TGTGCCAGCAGCATTACATTTAATGAAAAACTGTTTTTT.

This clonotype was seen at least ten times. The DNA of the CDR3 is TGTGCCAGCAGCTTAGTTCTGGGCAGCTCTGGGGCCAACGTCCTGACTTTC. It is translated as CASSLVLGSSGANVLTF. The rearrangement joins TRBV11-2 to TRBJ2-6; D remains unclear. The V gene lost 1 base and the J gene lost 0 bases, with 10 bases spanning the gap. The CDR3 has 17 residues. The germline V gene encodes CDR1 SGHAT and CDR2 FQNNGV.

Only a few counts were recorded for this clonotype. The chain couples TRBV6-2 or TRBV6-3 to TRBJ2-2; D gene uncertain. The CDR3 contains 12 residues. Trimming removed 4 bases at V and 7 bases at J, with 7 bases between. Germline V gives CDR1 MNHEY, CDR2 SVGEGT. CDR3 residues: CASSWGNGELFF. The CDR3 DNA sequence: TGTGCCAGCAGTTGGGGTAACGGGGAGCTGTTTTTT.

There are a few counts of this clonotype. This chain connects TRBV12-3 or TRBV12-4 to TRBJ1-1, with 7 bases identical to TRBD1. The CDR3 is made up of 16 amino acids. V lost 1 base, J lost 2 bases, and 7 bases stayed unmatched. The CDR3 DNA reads TGTGCCAGCAGTTTAGAATCGACAGGGCATAACACTGAAGCTTTCTTT. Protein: CASSLESTGHNTEAFF.

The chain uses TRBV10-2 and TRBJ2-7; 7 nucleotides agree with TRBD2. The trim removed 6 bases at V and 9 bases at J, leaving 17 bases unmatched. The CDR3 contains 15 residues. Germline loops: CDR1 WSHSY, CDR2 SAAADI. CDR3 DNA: TGCGCCAGCAGGAAAGGACTAGTCCTCAATTCGGCGCAGTACTTC. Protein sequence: CASRKGLVLNSAQYF.

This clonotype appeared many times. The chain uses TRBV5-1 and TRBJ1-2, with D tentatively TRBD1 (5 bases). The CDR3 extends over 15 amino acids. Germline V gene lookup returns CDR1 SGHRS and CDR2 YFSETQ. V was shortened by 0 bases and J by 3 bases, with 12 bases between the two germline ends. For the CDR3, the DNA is TGCGCCAGCAGCTTGGAAGGGGAGAACTACTATGGCTACACCTTC. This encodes CASSLEGENYYGYTF.

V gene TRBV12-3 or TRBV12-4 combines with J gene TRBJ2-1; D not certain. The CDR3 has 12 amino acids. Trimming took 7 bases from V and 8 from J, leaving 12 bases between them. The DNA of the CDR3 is TGTGCCAGCAACCTATCCCCCGATGAGCAGTTCTTC. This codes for CASNLSPDEQFF.